The rows below give T cell receptor beta chains drawn from one sample of a study of T cell changes during pregnancy in multiple sclerosis. Sequencing was performed with immunoSEQ multiplex PCR; in TCRdb, only in-frame clones are kept and a portion is missing. The data show 40,000 to 55,000 clones, with around 91% seen just once and around 7.9% held by the top ten. The sample here was CD8+ T cells from peripheral blood mononuclear cells, taken in the second trimester of pregnancy. The origin of the receptors is a female donor with multiple sclerosis, enrolled in a pregnancy study. Each CDR3 is given with its conserved first and last residue. The D gene is left open where the match is weak. Expanded clones are given a class, and other clones once, few, many or no size at all.

J gene,clone size,D gene,V gene,CDR3 protein,CDR3 DNA
TRBJ2-2,few,TRBD2,TRBV7-6,CASSLGLAGGTGELFF,TGTGCCAGCAGCTTAGGACTAGCGGGGGGGACCGGGGAGCTGTTTTTT
TRBJ1-1,-,TRBD1,TRBV19,CASSTGGNTEAFF,TGTGCCAGTAGTACAGGGGGTAACACTGAAGCTTTCTTT
TRBJ2-5,-,-,TRBV2,CASTQAWETQYF,TGTGCCAGCACGCAGGCATGGGAGACCCAGTACTTC
TRBJ1-2,-,-,TRBV10-3,CAIRSGTPALGGYTF,TGTGCCATCAGGAGCGGGACACCTGCCCTTGGTGGCTACACCTTC
TRBJ2-7,-,-,TRBV6-6,CASSYSNSYEQYF,TGTGCCAGCAGTTACTCGAACAGCTACGAGCAGTACTTC
TRBJ2-7,-,TRBD2,TRBV4-2,CASSPTPSGGIFDHEQYF,TGTGCCAGCAGCCCTACACCTTCCGGGGGGATTTTTGATCACGAGCAGTACTTC
TRBJ1-1,-,-,TRBV7-6,CASSKRQNTEAFF,TGTGCCAGCAGCAAAAGACAGAACACTGAAGCTTTCTTT
TRBJ1-6,-,-,TRBV27,CASSPGASGTGSPLHF,TGTGCCAGCAGTCCAGGGGCCTCCGGGACGGGTTCACCCCTCCACTTT
TRBJ1-5,once,TRBD1,TRBV27,CASSLGQGLKPQHF,TGTGCCAGCAGTTTGGGACAGGGGTTAAAGCCCCAGCATTTT
TRBJ2-7,-,-,TRBV27,CASSPTGPKLYEQYF,TGTGCCAGCAGCCCGACAGGACCTAAGCTCTACGAGCAGTACTTC
TRBJ2-7,-,-,TRBV5-4,CASSVDPGQGYEQYF,TGTGCCAGCAGCGTCGATCCGGGACAAGGCTACGAGCAGTACTTC
TRBJ1-2,-,-,TRBV4-1,CASSQVWTDGYTF,TGCGCCAGCAGCCAAGTGTGGACTGATGGCTACACCTTC